A selection of T cell receptor beta chains follows, all from one sample in a study of T cell responses to AZD1222 COVID-19 vaccine. Method: immunoSEQ multiplex PCR; TCRdb's copy keeps in-frame clones and lacks some. In the table there are tens of thousands of clones, over 75% of which are singletons. The sequences come from peripheral blood, collected on day 0 of AZD1222 vaccination. Receptors originate from an adult in good health. The conserved cysteine and the conserved F or W are not part of the CDR3 here. Expanded clones are given a class, and other clones once, few, many or no size at all.

CDR3aa: AWPFQYIQY
abundance: NA
j_gene: TRBJ2-4
v_gene: TRBV12-1

CDR3aa: ASRATSGGAIVKETQY
abundance: NA
j_gene: TRBJ2-5
v_gene: TRBV5-1

CDR3aa: ASSELPGGTGANVLT
abundance: NA
j_gene: TRBJ2-6
v_gene: TRBV6-1

CDR3aa: ASSFWGNQPQH
abundance: once
j_gene: TRBJ1-5
v_gene: TRBV28

CDR3aa: ASSSGQGAEQY
abundance: NA
j_gene: TRBJ2-7
v_gene: TRBV3-1/TRBV3-2

CDR3aa: ASSLDGDQGPWEKLF
abundance: NA
j_gene: TRBJ1-4
v_gene: TRBV11-2

CDR3aa: ASSSAIQETQY
abundance: NA
j_gene: TRBJ2-5
v_gene: TRBV7-6

CDR3aa: ASSSPRMSSVSYEQY
abundance: NA
j_gene: TRBJ2-7
v_gene: TRBV28

CDR3aa: ATGPARGWGEAF
abundance: NA
j_gene: TRBJ1-1
v_gene: TRBV15

CDR3aa: ASTRVGVGEKLF
abundance: NA
j_gene: TRBJ1-4
v_gene: TRBV27

CDR3aa: ASSERQTNPSQQY
abundance: NA
j_gene: TRBJ2-7
v_gene: TRBV2

CDR3aa: ASSQVGGVKLF
abundance: NA
j_gene: TRBJ1-4
v_gene: TRBV14

CDR3aa: ASSLGPEGSPLH
abundance: NA
j_gene: TRBJ1-6
v_gene: TRBV5-1

CDR3aa: ASSEETFGYT
abundance: NA
j_gene: TRBJ1-2
v_gene: TRBV25-1

CDR3aa: ASSPRDSSNQPQH
abundance: NA
j_gene: TRBJ1-5
v_gene: TRBV4-2

CDR3aa: ASRGHGELF
abundance: NA
j_gene: TRBJ2-2
v_gene: TRBV6-5

CDR3aa: ASSTPSTLGHSNTVELF
abundance: NA
j_gene: TRBJ2-2
v_gene: TRBV6-2/TRBV6-3

CDR3aa: ASSQDRYPLQPQH
abundance: NA
j_gene: TRBJ1-5
v_gene: TRBV4-1

CDR3aa: ASSLGGDAQQF
abundance: NA
j_gene: TRBJ2-1
v_gene: TRBV3-1/TRBV3-2

CDR3aa: ASSLMGQGGYGYT
abundance: NA
j_gene: TRBJ1-2
v_gene: TRBV27

CDR3aa: ASSEGQGGSTEAF
abundance: few
j_gene: TRBJ1-1
v_gene: TRBV5-1

CDR3aa: ASSLTGRAVELF
abundance: NA
j_gene: TRBJ2-2
v_gene: TRBV28

CDR3aa: ASSQKSVPYEQY
abundance: NA
j_gene: TRBJ2-7
v_gene: TRBV5-4

CDR3aa: ASCTGPTDTQY
abundance: NA
j_gene: TRBJ2-3
v_gene: TRBV28

CDR3aa: ANGQKLDEQY
abundance: NA
j_gene: TRBJ2-7
v_gene: TRBV9

CDR3aa: ASSDNQGAAIY
abundance: NA
j_gene: TRBJ1-3
v_gene: TRBV6-1

CDR3aa: ASSLDAYNSPLH
abundance: NA
j_gene: TRBJ1-6
v_gene: TRBV6-5

CDR3aa: ASSSADRGVLGYT
abundance: NA
j_gene: TRBJ1-2
v_gene: TRBV7-9

CDR3aa: ASSQGINYEQY
abundance: NA
j_gene: TRBJ2-7
v_gene: TRBV4-1

CDR3aa: ASSYDRGETQY
abundance: NA
j_gene: TRBJ2-5
v_gene: TRBV6-5

CDR3aa: SVANSISSYEQY
abundance: NA
j_gene: TRBJ2-7
v_gene: TRBV29-1

CDR3aa: ASSQDLPPGTGGFEAF
abundance: few
j_gene: TRBJ1-1
v_gene: TRBV14

CDR3aa: ASSSAYGGELF
abundance: NA
j_gene: TRBJ2-2
v_gene: TRBV19

CDR3aa: ASGLLNKHLSYEQY
abundance: NA
j_gene: TRBJ2-7
v_gene: TRBV12-5

CDR3aa: ASREPGRISGNTIY
abundance: NA
j_gene: TRBJ1-3
v_gene: TRBV28

CDR3aa: ASSLVASEQY
abundance: NA
j_gene: TRBJ2-7
v_gene: TRBV12-3/TRBV12-4

CDR3aa: ASSIRGRRNEKLF
abundance: NA
j_gene: TRBJ1-4
v_gene: TRBV25-1

CDR3aa: ASSFDRGLGYT
abundance: NA
j_gene: TRBJ1-2
v_gene: TRBV5-6

CDR3aa: ASGRGTNNSPLH
abundance: NA
j_gene: TRBJ1-6
v_gene: TRBV2

CDR3aa: SVVSGGAVGEQY
abundance: NA
j_gene: TRBJ2-7
v_gene: TRBV29-1

CDR3aa: ASSGRDRLYEQY
abundance: NA
j_gene: TRBJ2-7
v_gene: TRBV2

CDR3aa: ASSKTEAGELF
abundance: once
j_gene: TRBJ2-2
v_gene: TRBV28

CDR3aa: ASSFGTVYGYT
abundance: NA
j_gene: TRBJ1-2
v_gene: TRBV28

CDR3aa: ASSPYRDLNTEAF
abundance: few
j_gene: TRBJ1-1
v_gene: TRBV18

CDR3aa: ASSQERGVTSGEQY
abundance: NA
j_gene: TRBJ2-7
v_gene: TRBV3-1/TRBV3-2

CDR3aa: ASTYSGTQETQY
abundance: NA
j_gene: TRBJ2-5
v_gene: TRBV2

CDR3aa: ASIAQGNYGYT
abundance: NA
j_gene: TRBJ1-2
v_gene: TRBV12-3/TRBV12-4

CDR3aa: ASSLRLGAYTIY
abundance: NA
j_gene: TRBJ1-3
v_gene: TRBV27

CDR3aa: AGSRDSRYQPQH
abundance: NA
j_gene: TRBJ1-5
v_gene: TRBV2

CDR3aa: ASSEGAPQYEQY
abundance: NA
j_gene: TRBJ2-7
v_gene: TRBV28

CDR3aa: ARGRGRDTEAF
abundance: NA
j_gene: TRBJ1-1
v_gene: TRBV10-1

CDR3aa: ASSCAEGYT
abundance: NA
j_gene: TRBJ1-2
v_gene: TRBV7-6